This T cell receptor beta chain was obtained from a study of blood T cell repertoires in COVID-19. V was clipped by 2 bases and J by 3 bases, with 8 bases between them. The CDR3 is made up of 13 amino acids. Germline loops: CDR1 SGHDN, CDR2 FVKESK. Original handling: Quantification of nucleated cells was approximated via reference gene primer amplification. Measured with immunoSEQ multiplex PCR; TCRdb has only the in-frame clones, and not every one. V and J calls and clone size are those listed in that table; D and trimming were worked out from the DNA. The sample holds more than 200,000 clones, roughly 80% seen once.

The chain is built from TRBV14 and TRBJ2-7, with a weak D call TRBD1 (5 bases). The sequencing input was peripheral blood. The source is an elderly woman with acute or convalescent COVID-19. CDR3 bases: TGTGCCAGCAGCCAAAGGGGCAACTACGAGCAGTACTTC. Amino acid sequence: CASSQRGNYEQYF.